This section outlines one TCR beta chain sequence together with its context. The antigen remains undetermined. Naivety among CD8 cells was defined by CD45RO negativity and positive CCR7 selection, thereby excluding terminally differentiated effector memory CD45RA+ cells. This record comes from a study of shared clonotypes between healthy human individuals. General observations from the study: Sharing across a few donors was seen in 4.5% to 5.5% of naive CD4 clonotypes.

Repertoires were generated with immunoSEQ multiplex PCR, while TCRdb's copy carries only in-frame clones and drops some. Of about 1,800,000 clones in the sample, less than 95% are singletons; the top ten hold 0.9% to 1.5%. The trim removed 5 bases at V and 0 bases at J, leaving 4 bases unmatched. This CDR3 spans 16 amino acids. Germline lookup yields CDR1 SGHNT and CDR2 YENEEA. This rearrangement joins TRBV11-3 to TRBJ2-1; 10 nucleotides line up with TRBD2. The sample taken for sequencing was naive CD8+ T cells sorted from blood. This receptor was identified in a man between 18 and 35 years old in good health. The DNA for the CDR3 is TGTGCCAGCAGCCAGCGGGAGGGTAGCTCCTACAATGAGCAGTTCTTC. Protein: CASSQREGSSYNEQFF.